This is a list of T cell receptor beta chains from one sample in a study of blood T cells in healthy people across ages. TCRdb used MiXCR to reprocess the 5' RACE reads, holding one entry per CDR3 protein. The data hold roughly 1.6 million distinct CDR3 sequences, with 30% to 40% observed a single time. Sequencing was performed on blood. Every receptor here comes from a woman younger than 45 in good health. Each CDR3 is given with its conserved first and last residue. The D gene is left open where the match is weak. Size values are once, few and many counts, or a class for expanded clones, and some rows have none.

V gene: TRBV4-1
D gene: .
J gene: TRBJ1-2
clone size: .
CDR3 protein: CAGSQHPTVVSNYGYTF
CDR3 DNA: TGCGCCGGCAGCCAACATCCCACAGTGGTCTCTAACTATGGCTACACCTTC

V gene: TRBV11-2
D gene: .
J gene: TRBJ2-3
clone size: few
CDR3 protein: CATRGGGDTQYF
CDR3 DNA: TGTGCCACCAGGGGAGGAGGAGATACGCAGTATTTT

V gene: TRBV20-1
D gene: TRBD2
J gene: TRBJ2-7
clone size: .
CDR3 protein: CSARSRGASGSFGQYF
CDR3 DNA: TGCAGTGCGCGATCACGAGGGGCTAGCGGGAGTTTCGGGCAGTACTTC

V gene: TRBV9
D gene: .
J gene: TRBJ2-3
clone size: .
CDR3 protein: CASSVGASSTDTQYF
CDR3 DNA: TGTGCCAGCAGCGTCGGGGCTAGCTCGACAGATACGCAGTATTTT

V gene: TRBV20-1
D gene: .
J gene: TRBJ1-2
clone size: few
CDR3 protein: CSARVGGGEGYGYTF
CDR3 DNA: TGCAGTGCTAGAGTTGGTGGGGGAGAGGGCTATGGCTACACCTTC

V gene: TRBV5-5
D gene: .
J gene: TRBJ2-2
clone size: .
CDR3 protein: CASSYRDGTGELFF
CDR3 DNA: TGTGCCAGCAGCTACCGGGACGGTACCGGGGAGCTGTTTTTT

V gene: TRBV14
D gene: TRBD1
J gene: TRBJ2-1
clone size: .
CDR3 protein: CASSPLLGQGVEQFF
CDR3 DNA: TGTGCCAGCAGTCCCTTGCTGGGACAGGGGGTTGAGCAGTTCTTC

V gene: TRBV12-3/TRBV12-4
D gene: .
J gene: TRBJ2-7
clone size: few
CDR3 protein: CASSLGGVGQYF
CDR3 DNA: TGTGCCAGCAGTTTAGGGGGTGTTGGGCAGTACTTC

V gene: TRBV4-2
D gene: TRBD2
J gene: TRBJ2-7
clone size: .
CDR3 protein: CASSQGSGGLRVEQYF
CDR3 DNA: TGTGCCAGCAGCCAAGGATCGGGAGGGCTAAGAGTCGAGCAGTACTTC

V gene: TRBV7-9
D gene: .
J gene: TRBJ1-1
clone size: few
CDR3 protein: CASSPLGTGLNTEAFF
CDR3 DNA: TGTGCCAGCAGCCCGTTAGGAACAGGGCTGAACACTGAAGCTTTCTTT

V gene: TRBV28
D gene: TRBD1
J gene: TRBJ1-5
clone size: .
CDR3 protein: CASSQKGGKYQPQHF
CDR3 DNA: TGTGCCAGCAGTCAAAAAGGGGGCAAGTATCAGCCCCAGCATTTT

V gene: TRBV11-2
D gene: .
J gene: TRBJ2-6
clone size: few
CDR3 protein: CASSPPGFSGANVLTF
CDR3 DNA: TGTGCCAGCAGCCCCCCTGGTTTCTCTGGGGCCAACGTCCTGACTTTC

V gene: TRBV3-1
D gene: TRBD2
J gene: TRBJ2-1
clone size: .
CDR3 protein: CASSQYRRGGRQFF
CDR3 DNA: TGTGCCAGCAGCCAGTATCGGCGGGGGGGTCGGCAGTTCTTC

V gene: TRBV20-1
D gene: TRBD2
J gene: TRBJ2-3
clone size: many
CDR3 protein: CSARELAGDLLDTQYF
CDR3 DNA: TGCAGTGCTAGAGAACTAGCGGGGGACCTGCTAGATACGCAGTATTTT

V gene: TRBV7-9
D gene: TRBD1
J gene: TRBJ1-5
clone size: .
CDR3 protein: CASSLGDRGSSQPQHF
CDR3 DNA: TGCGCCAGCAGCTTAGGGGACAGGGGAAGTAGTCAGCCCCAGCATTTT

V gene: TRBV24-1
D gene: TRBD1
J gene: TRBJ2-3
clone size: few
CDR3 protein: CATSDLKYRGRTDTQYF
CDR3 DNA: TGTGCCACCAGTGATTTAAAGTACAGGGGCCGCACAGATACGCAGTATTTT

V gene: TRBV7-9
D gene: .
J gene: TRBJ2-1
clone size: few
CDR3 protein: CAPWGTEQFF
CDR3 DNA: TGTGCCCCCTGGGGCACAGAGCAGTTCTTC

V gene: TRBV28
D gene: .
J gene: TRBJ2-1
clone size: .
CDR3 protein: CASSLAGPKPFYNEQFF
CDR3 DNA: TGTGCCAGCAGTTTAGCAGGGCCGAAGCCCTTCTACAATGAGCAGTTCTTC

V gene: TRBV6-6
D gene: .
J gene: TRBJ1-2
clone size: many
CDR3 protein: CASSYLQGNQGYTF
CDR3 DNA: TGTGCCAGCAGTTACCTACAGGGAAATCAAGGCTACACCTTC

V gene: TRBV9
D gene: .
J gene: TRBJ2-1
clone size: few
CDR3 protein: CASSVAYSSYNEQFF
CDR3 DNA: TGTGCCAGCAGCGTAGCCTATAGCTCCTACAATGAGCAGTTCTTC

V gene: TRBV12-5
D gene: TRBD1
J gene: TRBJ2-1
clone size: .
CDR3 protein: CASGLGQGAQNEQFF
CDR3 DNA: TGTGCTAGTGGTTTGGGACAGGGGGCGCAGAATGAGCAGTTCTTC

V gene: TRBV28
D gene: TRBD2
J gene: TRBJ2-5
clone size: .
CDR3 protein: CASSPGGGTPRAQYF
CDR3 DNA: TGTGCCAGCAGTCCGGGCGGGGGGACGCCCCGGGCCCAGTACTTC

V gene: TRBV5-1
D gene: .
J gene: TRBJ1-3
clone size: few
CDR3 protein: CASSLDTAGNTIYF
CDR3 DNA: TGCGCCAGCAGCTTGGACACAGCTGGAAACACCATATATTTT

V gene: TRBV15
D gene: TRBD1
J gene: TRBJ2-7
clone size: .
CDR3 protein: CATSERGQGDYEQYF
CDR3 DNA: TGTGCCACCAGCGAGAGGGGACAGGGAGACTACGAGCAGTACTTC

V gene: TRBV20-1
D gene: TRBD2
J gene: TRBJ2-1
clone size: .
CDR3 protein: CSADTSGSNNEQFF
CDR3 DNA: TGTAGTGCTGACACTAGCGGGTCGAACAATGAGCAGTTCTTC

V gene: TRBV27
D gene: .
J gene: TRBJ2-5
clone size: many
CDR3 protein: CASSWRGQGAQETQYF
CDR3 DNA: TGTGCCAGCAGTTGGCGTGGGCAGGGAGCCCAAGAGACCCAGTACTTC

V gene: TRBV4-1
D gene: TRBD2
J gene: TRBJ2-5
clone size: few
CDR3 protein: CASSQELAGGPQETQYF
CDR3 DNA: TGCGCCAGCAGCCAAGAATTAGCGGGGGGGCCCCAAGAGACCCAGTACTTC

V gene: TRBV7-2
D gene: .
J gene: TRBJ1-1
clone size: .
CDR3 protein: CASSLQWNTEAFF
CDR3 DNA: TGTGCCAGCAGCTTACAGTGGAACACTGAAGCTTTCTTT

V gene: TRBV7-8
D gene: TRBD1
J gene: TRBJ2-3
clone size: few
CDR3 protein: CACSGGTGGAYTQYF
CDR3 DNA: TGTGCCTGCAGTGGTGGGACAGGGGGCGCGTATACGCAGTATTTT

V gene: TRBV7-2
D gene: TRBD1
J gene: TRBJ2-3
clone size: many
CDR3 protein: CASSLGGRVTDTQYF
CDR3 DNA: TGCGCCAGCAGCTTAGGGGGCCGAGTCACAGATACGCAGTATTTT

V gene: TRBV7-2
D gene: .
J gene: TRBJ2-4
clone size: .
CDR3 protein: CASSPHVAGTLNIQYF
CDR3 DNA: TGTGCCAGCAGCCCGCACGTAGCCGGGACCTTAAACATTCAGTACTTC

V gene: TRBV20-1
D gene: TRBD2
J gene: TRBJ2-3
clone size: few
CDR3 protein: CSVIKRRELTDTQYF
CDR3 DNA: TGCAGTGTTATTAAACGGCGGGAGCTAACAGATACGCAGTATTTT

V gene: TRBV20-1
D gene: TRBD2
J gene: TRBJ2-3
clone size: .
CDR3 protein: CSARGLHWTSGKTDTQYF
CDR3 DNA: TGCAGTGCTAGAGGCCTCCACTGGACTAGCGGGAAAACAGATACGCAGTATTTT

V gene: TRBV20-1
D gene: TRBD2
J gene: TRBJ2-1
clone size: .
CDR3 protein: CRAVAGGNEQFF
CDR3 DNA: TGCAGGGCGGTAGCGGGAGGGAATGAGCAGTTCTTC

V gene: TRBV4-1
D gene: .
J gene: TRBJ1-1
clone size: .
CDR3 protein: CASSQGHGGRDTEAFF
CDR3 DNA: TGCGCCAGCAGCCAAGGCCACGGGGGGAGGGACACTGAAGCTTTCTTT

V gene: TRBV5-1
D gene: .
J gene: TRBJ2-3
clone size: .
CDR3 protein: CASSQRPGPADTQYF
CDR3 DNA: TGCGCCAGCAGCCAAAGACCAGGGCCAGCAGATACGCAGTATTTT

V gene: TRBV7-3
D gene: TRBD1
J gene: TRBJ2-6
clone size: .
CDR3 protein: CASSLLGQGAIVSGANVLTF
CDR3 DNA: TGTGCCAGCAGCTTACTCGGACAGGGGGCCATAGTCTCTGGGGCCAACGTCCTGACTTTC

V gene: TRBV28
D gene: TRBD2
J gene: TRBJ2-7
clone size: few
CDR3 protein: CASSPTGSGGTGEQYF
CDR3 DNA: TGTGCCAGCAGCCCGACGGGGTCGGGAGGAACGGGCGAGCAGTACTTC

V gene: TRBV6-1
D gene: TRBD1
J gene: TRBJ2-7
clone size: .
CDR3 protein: CASSGLRGPDEQYF
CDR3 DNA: TGTGCCAGCAGTGGACTCAGGGGGCCCGACGAGCAGTACTTC

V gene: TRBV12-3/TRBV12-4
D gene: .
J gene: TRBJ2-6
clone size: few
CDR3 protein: CASSRGALLSGANVLTF
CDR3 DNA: TGTGCCAGCAGTCGGGGGGCTCTGCTCTCTGGGGCCAACGTCCTGACTTTC

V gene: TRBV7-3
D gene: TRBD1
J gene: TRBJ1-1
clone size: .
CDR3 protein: CASSPVTGGAAFF
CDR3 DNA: TGTGCCAGCAGTCCCGTAACAGGGGGGGCAGCTTTCTTT

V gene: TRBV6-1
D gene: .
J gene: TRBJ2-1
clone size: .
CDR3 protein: CTSSDKQGKLFF
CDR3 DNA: TGTACCAGCAGTGACAAGCAGGGGAAGTTGTTCTTC

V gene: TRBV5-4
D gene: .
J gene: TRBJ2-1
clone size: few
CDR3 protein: CASSKEGSPTYNEQFF
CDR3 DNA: TGTGCCAGCAGTAAAGAGGGTAGCCCCACCTACAATGAGCAGTTCTTC

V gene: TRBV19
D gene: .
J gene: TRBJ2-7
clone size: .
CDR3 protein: CASSPSRGVYGQYF
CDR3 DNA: TGTGCCAGTAGTCCGAGCAGGGGGGTCTACGGGCAGTACTTC

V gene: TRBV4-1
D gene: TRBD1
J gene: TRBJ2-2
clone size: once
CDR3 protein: CASSQDDRGIYSGELFF
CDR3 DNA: TGCGCCAGCAGCCAGGACGACAGGGGGATTTATAGCGGGGAGCTGTTTTTT

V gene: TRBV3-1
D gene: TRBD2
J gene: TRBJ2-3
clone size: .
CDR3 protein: CASSQGTSGGTLSTDTQYF
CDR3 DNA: TGTGCCAGCAGCCAAGGAACCAGCGGGGGGACCCTTAGCACAGATACGCAGTATTTT

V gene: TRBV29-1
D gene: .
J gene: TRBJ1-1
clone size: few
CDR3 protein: CSVGGDTEAFF
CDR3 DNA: TGCAGTGTAGGGGGTGACACTGAAGCTTTCTTT

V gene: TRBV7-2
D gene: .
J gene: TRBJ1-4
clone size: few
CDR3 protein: CASGPNGRTEEKLFF
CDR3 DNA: TGTGCCAGCGGTCCAAACGGACGGACCGAGGAAAAACTGTTTTTT